The 13 T cell receptor beta chains presented below share a single source sample, sequenced in a study of OX40 agonist ivuxolimab in advanced cancers. Library preparation used the immunoSEQ multiplex PCR assay. The table was pulled from immuneACCESS by TCRdb, which kept in-frame rearrangements only. Such tables lose some clones; where checked, under half of the loss comes from unresolved V genes, and the rest has no known cause. The sample table holds some 58,000 clones, of which just under 85% were seen once. Around 3.6% of the sample comes from the top ten. The input for sequencing was CD4+ or CD8+ T cells sorted from blood, taken in a trial of the OX40 agonist ivuxolimab. These receptors all come from an adult with an advanced solid tumor such as melanoma, head and neck, liver or kidney cancer.

This clone appeared a single time. V usage is TRBV25-1 and J usage is TRBJ2-3, with TRBD2 matching over 9 bases. Trimming removed 0 bases from V and 0 bases from J; junction bases left unmatched: 1. The CDR3 contains 16 residues. In germline, CDR1 is MGHDK, CDR2 SYGVNS. The CDR3 coding sequence is TGTGCCAGCAGTGAATATAGCGGGAGTAGCACAGATACGCAGTATTTT. This gives the protein CASSEYSGSSTDTQYF. Combining the CDR3 with reference TRBV25-1 and TRBJ2-3 gives the whole variable domain EADIYQTPRYLVIGTGKKITLECSQTMGHDKMYWYQQDPGMELHLIHYSYGVNSTEKGDLSSESTVSRIRTEHFPLTLESARPSHTSQYLCASSEYSGSSTDTQYFGPGTRLTVL.

This clone appeared a single time. This chain uses TRBV11-2 with TRBJ2-2; 8 nucleotides match TRBD1. Germline CDR1 reads SGHAT; CDR2 reads FQNNGV. The CDR3 has 18 residues. The V and J ends lost 2 bases and 4 bases, in that order; junction bases with no gene match: 12. CDR3 sequence (DNA): TGTGCCAGCAGCTTAAGGCATGGGGCCCAGGGGGCCACCGGGGAGCTGTTTTTT. Its protein is CASSLRHGAQGATGELFF.

This clone was observed a handful of times. The gene calls are TRBV28 and TRBJ1-3; D is unresolved. CDR1 and CDR2 (germline): MDHEN, SYDVKM. The CDR3 covers 16 residues. With 4 bases removed from V and 4 bases from J, the gap between germline ends came to 17 bases. CDR3 DNA: TGTGCCAGCAGTTCCCTCGGAGGGCGAGGCGGAAACACCATATATTTT. Its protein product is CASSSLGGRGGNTIYF.

The chain recombines TRBV7-8 with TRBJ1-5; the D gene is possibly TRBD1 (5 bases). This CDR3 contains 17 residues. Per the germline V gene, CDR1 is SGHVS and CDR2 is FQNEAQ. V was clipped by 2 bases and J by 0 bases, with 14 bases between them. CDR3 sequence: CASSLSHGANSNQPQHF. The CDR3 coding sequence is TGTGCCAGCAGCTTATCTCACGGGGCGAATAGCAATCAGCCCCAGCATTTT.

The chain couples TRBV11-2 to TRBJ2-5; 8 positions agree with TRBD1. Germline V gives CDR1 SGHAT, CDR2 FQNNGV. The CDR3 length is 14 residues. Trimming took 4 bases from V and 4 from J; bases not matched to a gene: 5. CDR3 nucleotide sequence: TGTGCCAGCAGCTCGACAGGGGCAGGAGAGACCCAGTACTTC. This encodes CASSSTGAGETQYF.

V and J are TRBV9 and TRBJ2-3; D is perhaps TRBD2 (7 bases). V lost 3 bases to trimming and J lost 3 bases, with 20 bases between them. Germline-derived CDR1 and CDR2 are SGDLS and YYNGEE. The CDR3 is made up of 17 amino acids. This CDR3 is CASSGGGGRVGTDTQYF. CDR3 DNA sequence: TGTGCCAGCAGCGGAGGGGGGGGCCGGGTTGGAACAGATACGCAGTATTTT.

V and J are TRBV16 and TRBJ2-3, with 8 nucleotides matching TRBD1. The CDR3 is made up of 16 amino acids. V dropped 0 bases and J dropped 0; count of bases not matched to a gene: 2. Germline values: CDR1 KGHSY, CDR2 FQNENV. DNA of the CDR3: TGTGCCAGCAGCCAATCCTACAGGGGGAGCACAGATACGCAGTATTTT. Translation: CASSQSYRGSTDTQYF.

The J gene is TRBJ1-3, the V gene TRBV2, with D maybe TRBD1 (6 bases). CDR3 size: 15 residues. The germline CDR1 and CDR2 sequences are SNHLY and FYNNEI. V was pared by 7 bases and J by 3 bases, with 16 bases between. This CDR3 is CASTALRGSGNTIYF. The CDR3 bases are TGTGCCAGCACCGCTCTCAGGGGTAGTGGAAACACCATATATTTT.

The V gene is TRBV7-2, the J gene TRBJ2-5, with D possibly TRBD2 on 5 matching bases. The CDR3 runs 14 residues. The V gene's germline CDR1 is SGHTA and CDR2 FQGNSA. Trimming shortened V by 0 bases and J by 3 bases, and 8 bases separated the two germline ends. The CDR3: CASSLAASKETQYF. As DNA, the CDR3 is TGTGCCAGCAGCTTAGCGGCTAGCAAAGAGACCCAGTACTTC.

The chain joins TRBV11-2 to TRBJ2-5; the D is unclear. The CDR3 length is 13 residues. CDR1 is SGHAT, CDR2 FQNNGV, per germline. V was clipped by 11 bases and J by 5 bases, with 18 bases between them. Here the CDR3 DNA reads TGTGCCTCCCAATCCCCGGTCGGGGAGACCCAGTACTTC. It encodes CASQSPVGETQYF. The entire variable domain, with the rest obtained from reference TRBV11-2 and TRBJ2-5, is as follows: EAGVAQSPRYKIIEKRQSVAFWCNPISGHATLYWYQQILGQGPKLLIQFQNNGVVDDSQLPKDRFSAERLKGVDSTLKIQPAKLEDSAVYLCASQSPVGETQYFGPGTRLLVL.

The DNA for the CDR3 is TGTGCCAGCAGCGGAATGGTAGGGACCGAGCAGTACTTC. It encodes CASSGMVGTEQYF. This sequence joins TRBV5-8 and TRBJ2-7; D assignment may be TRBD1 or TRBD2 (5 bases each). V dropped 4 bases and J dropped 6 bases, with 14 bases sitting between them. The CDR3 contains 13 residues. Per the germline V gene, CDR1 is SGHTS and CDR2 is YDEGEE.

The gene calls are TRBV7-6 and TRBJ2-1, with 8 bases aligning to TRBD2. CDR3 size: 15 residues. The germline CDR1 and CDR2 sequences are SGHVS and FNYEAQ. V shed 2 bases, J shed 10 bases, and the junction held 10 bases outside the gene matches. The CDR3, as DNA: TGTGCCAGCAGCTTAAAGCGGGGGTCTGAGGGGGAGCAGTTCTTC. Its protein is CASSLKRGSEGEQFF.

V and J are TRBV5-1 and TRBJ1-4; weak D call: TRBD1 (6 bases). CDR1 is SGHRS, CDR2 YFSETQ, per germline. CDR3 length: 16 residues. Trimming cost V 4 bases and J 4 bases, with 17 bases left between them. In DNA, the CDR3 is TGCGCCAGCAGCCCAGGGGAACCCATCTATAATGAAAAACTGTTTTTT. Translating it yields CASSPGEPIYNEKLFF.